The sequence of this TCR beta chain was determined in a study of regulatory T cells in long-lasting Graves disease. CDR1 is SGHDN, CDR2 FVKESK, per germline. With 5 bases clipped from V and 6 bases from J, the junction kept 7 bases outside the gene matches. The CDR3 totals 13 residues. Building of the TCR beta libraries involved iRepertoire HTBI primers and Arm-PCR of CDR3 regions. TCRdb re-analysed the multiplex PCR reads in MiXCR, keeping a single row per CDR3 protein. The table lists 450,000 to 600,000 distinct CDR3 sequences, about 13% of them singletons. Noted time point: newly diagnosed GD, antithyroid drugs for less than 3 months. Researchers made the TCR library from RNA that was extracted from PBMCs. This sample also appeared in a second study, on T cells in Graves' hyperthyroidism and ophthalmopathy. That paper states: The HTBI set primed first-round TCR CDR3 RT-PCR.

The source material was peripheral blood mononuclear cells (PBMCs), sampled at new diagnosis, from a patient treated with antithyroid drugs. The rearrangement joins TRBV14 to TRBJ2-7, with 7 bases identical to TRBD2. This TCR was recovered from a man under 40 with Graves disease. CDR3 residues: CASSNARGVEQYF. The DNA for the CDR3 is TGTGCCAGCAGCAATGCTCGGGGGGTCGAGCAGTACTTC. Combining the CDR3 with reference TRBV14 and TRBJ2-7 gives the whole variable domain EAGVTQFPSHSVIEKGQTVTLRCDPISGHDNLYWYRRVMGKEIKFLLHFVKESKQDESGMPNNRFLAERTGGTYSTLKVQPAELEDSGVYFCASSNARGVEQYFGPGTRLTVT.